These T cell receptor beta chains were read from a single sample in a study of cytomegalovirus exposure and HLA in healthy donors. The method was immunoSEQ multiplex PCR; TCRdb's version includes in-frame clones alone and lacks a portion of them. The sample lists approximately 200,000 clones, approximately 83% seen once, with roughly 0.1% in the top ten. Sequenced material: PBMCs. The receptors here all came from a boy younger than 10 in good health and CMV-seronegative. Both conserved end residues are part of each CDR3. The D gene is left open where the match is weak. Only some rows state a clone size, as once, few, many or a class for expanded clones.

J gene | V gene | clone size | D gene | CDR3 DNA | CDR3 protein
TRBJ2-7 | TRBV29-1 | . | . | TGCAGCGTCCTGGGGGCTGGCGAGCAGTACTTC | CSVLGAGEQYF
TRBJ2-7 | TRBV5-6 | few | TRBD1 | TGTGCCAGCAGCCCCCTGACAGGGGCCTCCTACGAGCAGTACTTC | CASSPLTGASYEQYF
TRBJ2-2 | TRBV7-2 | . | . | TGTGCCAGCAGCACCAGCAGGGGCCTCACCGGGGAGCTGTTTTTT | CASSTSRGLTGELFF
TRBJ2-3 | TRBV5-4 | . | . | TGTGCCAGCAGCACCGGGGGAACAGATACGCAGTATTTT | CASSTGGTDTQYF
TRBJ2-3 | TRBV7-9 | . | TRBD2 | TGTGCCAGCAGCTTAGCTGCTCTAGCGGGGGGGCGCACAGATACGCAGTATTTT | CASSLAALAGGRTDTQYF
TRBJ1-5 | TRBV19 | . | TRBD1 | TGTGCCAGTCGTCCGACAGGGCAAGGCAATCAGCCCCAGCATTTT | CASRPTGQGNQPQHF
TRBJ1-6 | TRBV7-2 | . | TRBD1 | TGTGCCAGCAGCCCCATTCCGGGACAGGGGAATTCACCCCTCCACTTT | CASSPIPGQGNSPLHF
TRBJ2-5 | TRBV5-4 | . | . | TGTGCCAGCAGCTTGAGGGGGGGGCCGGCGGAGACCCAGTACTTC | CASSLRGGPAETQYF
TRBJ2-3 | TRBV7-2 | . | TRBD2 | TGTGCCAGCAGCTGGGGACTAATGGATACGCAGTATTTT | CASSWGLMDTQYF
TRBJ1-4 | TRBV7-9 | . | . | TGTGCCAGCAGCTCTTCTGGACAGATTAATGAAAAACTGTTTTTT | CASSSSGQINEKLFF
TRBJ1-2 | TRBV30 | . | . | TGTGCCTGGAGTCGAACAGCCCTCCACTATGGCTACACCTTC | CAWSRTALHYGYTF
TRBJ1-2 | TRBV27 | . | . | TGTGCCAGCAGGACTCCCGCCCCAAGTGAGGGCTACACCTTC | CASRTPAPSEGYTF
TRBJ2-5 | TRBV21-1 | . | . | TGTGCCAGCAGCAAACGCAGCCAAGAGACCCAGTACTTC | CASSKRSQETQYF
TRBJ2-7 | TRBV6-5 | . | . | TGTGCCAGCAGTTACCGGGACTTCTCCTACGAGCAGTACTTC | CASSYRDFSYEQYF
TRBJ1-2 | TRBV19 | . | TRBD1 | TGTGCCAGTAGCACGACAGGGGGCCCGTACTATGGCTACACCTTC | CASSTTGGPYYGYTF
TRBJ1-4 | TRBV11-2 | . | . | TGTGCCAGCAGCGAACTGCTCGACTCGGGAAAACTGTTTTTT | CASSELLDSGKLFF
TRBJ2-7 | TRBV15 | . | TRBD2 | TGTGCCACTAGACCATCGTTGGGGGGGAACTACGAGCAGTACTTC | CATRPSLGGNYEQYF
TRBJ1-5 | TRBV19 | . | TRBD1 | TGTGCCAGTAGTATCGACAGGGACCAGCCCCAGCATTTT | CASSIDRDQPQHF